The rows below give T cell receptor beta chains drawn from one sample of a study of T cell responses to AZD1222 COVID-19 vaccine. Produced via immunoSEQ multiplex PCR; TCRdb's table is partial and in-frame only. This table holds some 140,000 clones, 70% to 90% found once. Sequenced material: peripheral blood, taken on day 0 of AZD1222 vaccination. The receptors shown here come from an adult in good health. The CDR3 runs from the conserved cysteine through the conserved F or W. The D gene is left open where the match is weak. The listing skips clone size in some rows; elsewhere it reads once, few, many or a size class.

size,V,J,D,CDR3,DNA
NA,TRBV30,TRBJ1-1,NA,CACGGAGNEAFF,TGTGCCTGCGGGGGGGCCGGGAATGAAGCTTTCTTT
few,TRBV28,TRBJ1-2,NA,CASSLLVQNYGYTF,TGTGCCAGCAGTTTATTGGTCCAGAATTATGGCTACACCTTC
NA,TRBV28,TRBJ1-5,NA,CASRRRGVGGGQPQHF,TGTGCCAGCAGGCGAAGGGGGGTTGGTGGGGGTCAGCCCCAGCATTTT
NA,TRBV6-4,TRBJ1-1,NA,CASSWTANTEAFF,TGTGCCAGCAGCTGGACAGCGAACACTGAAGCTTTCTTT
NA,TRBV5-4,TRBJ1-5,NA,CASSSLDVGGPQHF,TGTGCCAGCAGCTCACTTGATGTCGGCGGACCCCAGCATTTT
NA,TRBV6-2/TRBV6-3,TRBJ2-7,NA,CASSRVWYEQYF,TGTGCCAGCAGTCGGGTATGGTACGAGCAGTACTTC
NA,TRBV7-3,TRBJ2-3,NA,CASSLGPPTDTQYF,TGTGCCAGCAGCTTGGGACCACCCACAGATACGCAGTATTTT
NA,TRBV6-1,TRBJ1-6,NA,CASSESKGGGAVSSYNSPLHF,TGTGCCAGCAGTGAAAGCAAGGGTGGCGGGGCCGTTAGCTCCTATAATTCACCCCTCCACTTT
NA,TRBV14,TRBJ1-4,TRBD1,CASSQNDRGGEKLFF,TGTGCCAGCAGCCAAAACGACAGGGGAGGGGAAAAACTGTTTTTT
NA,TRBV28,TRBJ1-4,NA,CASSPPGEGVAKLFF,TGTGCCAGCAGTCCCCCTGGGGAGGGTGTTGCAAAACTGTTTTTT
NA,TRBV9,TRBJ2-5,NA,CASSWDQETQYF,TGTGCCAGCAGCTGGGACCAAGAGACCCAGTACTTC
NA,TRBV25-1,TRBJ1-4,NA,CASSDIRDGGNEKLFF,TGTGCCAGCAGTGACATCAGGGATGGGGGGAATGAAAAACTGTTTTTT
NA,TRBV4-3,TRBJ2-3,TRBD1,CASSRSGTGDTDTQYF,TGCGCCAGCAGCCGATCCGGGACAGGAGACACAGATACGCAGTATTTT
once,TRBV4-1,TRBJ1-4,TRBD1,CASRPGQGPVGDEKLFF,TGCGCCAGCCGACCGGGACAGGGGCCAGTTGGGGATGAAAAACTGTTTTTT
NA,TRBV16,TRBJ2-3,NA,CASSQSTVYTQYF,TGTGCCAGCAGCCAATCCACAGTCTATACGCAGTATTTT
NA,TRBV12-3/TRBV12-4,TRBJ2-1,NA,CASREASYNEQFF,TGTGCCAGCAGGGAGGCTTCCTACAATGAGCAGTTCTTC
NA,TRBV28,TRBJ2-7,NA,CASTPPRGASYEQYF,TGTGCCAGCACCCCCCCTCGGGGAGCTTCCTACGAGCAGTACTTC
NA,TRBV27,TRBJ1-2,TRBD1,CASRTGENYGYTF,TGTGCCAGCAGGACAGGGGAAAACTATGGCTACACCTTC
NA,TRBV7-9,TRBJ1-5,NA,CASSLVGGKPQHF,TGTGCCAGCAGCTTAGTAGGGGGGAAGCCCCAGCATTTT
NA,TRBV21-1,TRBJ1-1,NA,CASSNFSSGGARTEAFF,TGTGCCAGCAGCAATTTTTCTTCGGGGGGCGCGAGGACTGAAGCTTTCTTT
NA,TRBV27,TRBJ2-7,TRBD2,CASREGGSSYEQYF,TGTGCCAGCAGGGAAGGCGGGAGCTCCTACGAGCAGTACTTC
NA,TRBV7-2,TRBJ1-4,NA,CASSFPGGGSNEKLFF,TGTGCCAGCAGCTTTCCGGGTGGGGGGTCAAATGAAAAACTGTTTTTT
once,TRBV10-2,TRBJ1-3,NA,CASSEVTAGTGNTIYF,TGCGCCAGCAGTGAGGTGACAGCCGGTACTGGAAACACCATATATTTT
NA,TRBV7-2,TRBJ2-7,NA,CASSLEGSGYSSYEQYF,TGTGCCAGCAGCTTAGAAGGTAGCGGTTATTCCTCCTACGAGCAGTACTTC
NA,TRBV19,TRBJ1-2,NA,CASSPWPGSVNYGYTF,TGTGCCAGTAGTCCCTGGCCAGGGAGTGTCAACTATGGCTACACCTTC
NA,TRBV6-2/TRBV6-3,TRBJ1-1,NA,CASSYSTLGTEAFF,TGTGCCAGCAGTTACTCCACCTTAGGAACTGAAGCTTTCTTT
NA,TRBV7-2,TRBJ2-7,TRBD2,CASSFGGVGYEQYF,TGTGCCAGCAGCTTTGGGGGGGTAGGCTACGAGCAGTACTTC
NA,TRBV6-2/TRBV6-3,TRBJ2-1,NA,CASSYLMAGATPPVTMKVQFF,TGTGCCAGCAGTTACTTAATGGCAGGGGCCACTCCACCTGTAACAATGAAGGTGCAGTTCTTC
NA,TRBV19,TRBJ1-5,NA,CASSIRGVNSNQPQHF,TGTGCCAGTAGTATCCGCGGGGTAAATAGCAATCAGCCCCAGCATTTT
NA,TRBV7-8,TRBJ1-5,TRBD1,CASSADRVREGNQPQHF,TGTGCCAGCAGCGCTGACAGGGTGAGGGAAGGCAATCAGCCCCAGCATTTT
NA,TRBV5-1,TRBJ2-1,TRBD2,CASSLAGTSGTNEQFF,TGCGCCAGCAGCTTGGCTGGGACTAGCGGGACCAATGAGCAGTTCTTC
once,TRBV6-6,TRBJ2-3,TRBD1,CASSRLAQGDVGTDTQYF,TGTGCCAGCAGTCGACTTGCTCAGGGGGACGTGGGAACAGATACGCAGTATTTT
NA,TRBV11-3,TRBJ2-7,NA,CASSLKRPEYVYEQYF,TGTGCCAGCAGCTTAAAGCGGCCGGAATATGTCTACGAGCAGTACTTC
NA,TRBV11-3,TRBJ2-2,NA,CASSSLLASDPGELFF,TGTGCCAGCAGCTCCTTACTAGCATCCGATCCCGGGGAGCTGTTTTTT
once,TRBV7-2,TRBJ2-1,TRBD2,CASSRLAGANEQFF,TGTGCCAGCAGTCGACTAGCGGGAGCAAATGAGCAGTTCTTC
NA,TRBV21-1,TRBJ1-5,NA,CASSSHLGGRGEWLGSQPQHF,TGTGCCAGCAGCTCCCATTTGGGGGGGAGGGGGGAATGGTTAGGTAGTCAGCCCCAGCATTTT
NA,TRBV30,TRBJ1-1,NA,CAWSGQYGTEAFF,TGTGCCTGGAGTGGACAGTATGGCACTGAAGCTTTCTTT
NA,TRBV27,TRBJ1-5,NA,CASSISRDTGNQPQHF,TGTGCCAGCAGTATAAGCCGGGACACGGGCAATCAGCCCCAGCATTTT
NA,TRBV7-9,TRBJ1-1,NA,CASTSGGLNTEAFF,TGTGCCAGCACCTCCGGGGGACTGAACACTGAAGCTTTCTTT
NA,TRBV3-1/TRBV3-2,TRBJ1-1,NA,CASSPARGAGAFF,TGTGCCAGCAGCCCGGCAAGGGGCGCAGGGGCTTTCTTT
NA,TRBV6-2/TRBV6-3,TRBJ2-7,NA,CASSFSGSSYEQYF,TGTGCCAGCAGTTTTAGCGGCAGCTCCTACGAGCAGTACTTC
NA,TRBV5-1,TRBJ2-3,TRBD1,CASSLRGLGTDTQYF,TGCGCCAGCAGCTTGAGGGGGCTGGGCACAGATACGCAGTATTTT
NA,TRBV29-1,TRBJ1-1,NA,CSVAGPLNTEAFF,TGCAGCGTTGCCGGTCCCTTGAACACTGAAGCTTTCTTT
NA,TRBV6-1,TRBJ1-2,NA,CASRVPGPTFPNYGYTF,TGTGCCAGCCGTGTTCCGGGACCGACGTTCCCTAACTATGGCTACACCTTC
NA,TRBV7-9,TRBJ1-4,TRBD1,CASSPMDRGEKLFF,TGTGCCAGCAGCCCCATGGACAGGGGCGAAAAACTGTTTTTT
NA,TRBV6-5,TRBJ2-7,NA,CASCFRGLGGYEQYF,TGTGCCAGCTGCTTTAGGGGACTTGGCGGCTACGAGCAGTACTTC
NA,TRBV7-3,TRBJ1-4,NA,CASSLGPGEKLFF,TGTGCCAGCAGCCTGGGACCGGGTGAAAAACTGTTTTTT
once,TRBV29-1,TRBJ2-7,TRBD2,CSVEGGGSVPSSYEQYF,TGCAGCGTTGAAGGGGGGGGATCGGTTCCGAGCTCCTACGAGCAGTACTTC
NA,TRBV27,TRBJ1-5,NA,CASSLSRAPGVSHQPQHF,TGTGCCAGCAGTTTATCGAGAGCTCCAGGGGTGAGCCATCAGCCCCAGCATTTT
NA,TRBV11-3,TRBJ1-1,NA,CASSLGLLGSEAFF,TGTGCCAGCAGCTTAGGGCTCCTTGGGAGTGAAGCTTTCTTT